The present T cell receptor beta chain was sequenced within a study of cytomegalovirus exposure and HLA in healthy donors. Study conclusions and caveats: In a later analysis, specific HLA alleles were associated with around 17,000 TCR beta sequences at a 0.05 false discovery rate.

Per the germline V gene, CDR1 is LNHDA and CDR2 is SQIVND (reference sequence). The CDR3 runs 15 residues. V lost 6 bases and J lost 4; bases outside the gene matches: 8. Notes on this clone: Its target is unknown.

60 Vbeta and 13 Jbeta primers were used in PCR. Assay used: immunoSEQ multiplex PCR; TCRdb lists only in-frame clones, some missing. The profile covers roughly 140,000 clones, with more than 65% appearing a single time and roughly 6% taken by the ten largest. This TCR derives from a man aged 50 to 59 in good health and CMV-seropositive. The V call is TRBV19, the J call TRBJ2-2; 7 bases align to TRBD1. Specimen: PBMCs. The CDR3 DNA reads as TGTGCCAGTAGCAACTACAGGGGTCTCACCGGGGAGCTGTTTTTT. Residues: CASSNYRGLTGELFF.